This T cell receptor (beta chain) was profiled in a study of T cell repertoires in cytomegalovirus infection. Study summary: Used in the study were CMV epitopes, some recently identified and HLA-C-restricted, others well-studied and HLA-B-restricted. Indications of both CMV infection and matching HLA type were provided by public TCR beta signatures. Findings and caveats of the study: Based on cumulative public TCR beta family frequency, carriers of CMV plus the relevant HLA were identified.

Germline values: CDR1 SEHNR, CDR2 FQNEAQ (reference sequence). V lost 10 bases, J lost 0 bases, and 10 bases lay in between. The CDR3 has 14 residues. TCRdb independently ran MiXCR on the reads; one entry per CDR3 protein. This table has 650,000 to 900,000 distinct CDR3 sequences, roughly 29% appearing once. This clonotype was detected only a few times. What it recognizes is unknown. This chain uses TRBV7-9 with TRBJ1-6, with unresolved D. The sequences come from cultured CD8+ T cells from PBMCs, collected from culture after CMV antigen stimulation. This receptor was identified in a human donor in good health (CMV status not recorded). Some clones in this sample may be carry-over from other donors' samples. CDR3 sequence: CATDGSSYNSPLHF. For the CDR3, the DNA is TGTGCCACAGACGGGAGCTCCTATAATTCACCCCTCCACTTT.